This TCR beta chain was found in a study of blood T cell repertoires in COVID-19. Whole-study context: COVID-19 samples from acute and convalescent phases originated in the United States, Italy and Spain. Nucleic acid was either cDNA or gDNA, and it came from T cells, B-cell-depleted T cells, or PBMCs.

In the source study's methods: Amplified reference gene primers provided the basis for estimating nucleated cell counts. Profiling relied on immunoSEQ multiplex PCR, and the TCRdb table lists in-frame clones only, not all of them. Clonal size and the V and J genes are those of that table, whereas D and trimming came from the DNA. The sample shows 250,000 to 300,000 clones, around 80% of them seen only once. The CDR3 has 14 amino acids. CDR1 and CDR2 (germline): LGHDT, YNNKEL (reference sequence). Trimming stripped 4 bases from V and 2 bases from J, with 11 bases between. Input material: peripheral blood. This rearrangement joins TRBV3-1 (or the pseudogene TRBV3-2) to TRBJ1-2; D is ambiguous. This TCR came from a man older than 75 with acute or convalescent COVID-19. CDR3 DNA: TGTGCCAGCAGCCCCAGTGAGGGCAACTATGGCTACACCTTC. Its translation: CASSPSEGNYGYTF.